This T cell receptor beta chain came from a study of T-cell reconstitution after alpha-beta-depleted transplantation in children. Whole-study results and caveats: Hyperexpanded clones declined; after one year, newly produced T cells mostly supplied diversity.

About this clonotype: Its antigen remains unknown.

This CDR3 has 15 amino acids. J lost 3 bases, V lost 6 bases, and 6 bases had no gene match. Unique molecular identifiers were incorporated into the prepared TCRbeta library. One entry per CDR3 protein results from TCRdb running MiXCR on the PCR reads. Of some 550,000 distinct CDR3 sequences in the sample, 23% were seen once. The gene calls are TRBV12-3 or TRBV12-4 and TRBJ1-5; TRBD1 matches 9 bases. This receptor was identified in a boy in the first two years of life who had a stem cell transplant for acute myeloid leukemia, so the T cells may come from the graft donor. The starting material was PBMCs, mostly from graft donor cells, obtained 360 days after TCRalphabeta/CD19-depleted stem cell transplant. CDR3 DNA sequence: TGTGCCAGCAGGTCCGGACAGGGGAACAATCAGCCCCAGCATTTT. Translating gives CASRSGQGNNQPQHF.